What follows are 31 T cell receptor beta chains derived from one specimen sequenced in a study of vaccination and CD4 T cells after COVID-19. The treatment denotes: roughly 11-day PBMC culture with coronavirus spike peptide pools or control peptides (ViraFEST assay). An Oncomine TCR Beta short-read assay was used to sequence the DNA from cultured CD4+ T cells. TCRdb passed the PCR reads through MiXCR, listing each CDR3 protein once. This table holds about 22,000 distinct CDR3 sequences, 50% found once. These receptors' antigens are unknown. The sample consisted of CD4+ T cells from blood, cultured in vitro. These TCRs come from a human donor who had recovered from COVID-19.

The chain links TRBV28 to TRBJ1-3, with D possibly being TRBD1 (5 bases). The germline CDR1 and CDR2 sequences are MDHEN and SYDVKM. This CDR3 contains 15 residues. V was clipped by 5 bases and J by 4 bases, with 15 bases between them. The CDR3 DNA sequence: TGTGCCAGCAGTCCCCACGGGGGGATAGGAAACACCATATATTTT. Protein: CASSPHGGIGNTIYF.

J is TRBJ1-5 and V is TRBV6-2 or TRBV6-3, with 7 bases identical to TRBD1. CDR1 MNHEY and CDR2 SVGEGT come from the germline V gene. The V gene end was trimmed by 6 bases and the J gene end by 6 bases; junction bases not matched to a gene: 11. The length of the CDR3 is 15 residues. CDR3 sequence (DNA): TGTGCCAGCAGAAACAGGGGTTCCTACAGTCAGCCCCAGCATTTT. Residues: CASRNRGSYSQPQHF.

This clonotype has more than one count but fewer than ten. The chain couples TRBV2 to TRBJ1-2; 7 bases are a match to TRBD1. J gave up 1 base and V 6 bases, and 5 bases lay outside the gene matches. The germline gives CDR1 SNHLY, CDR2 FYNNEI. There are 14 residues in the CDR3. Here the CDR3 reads CASRTGQLNYGYTF. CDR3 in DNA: TGTGCCAGCAGGACAGGGCAACTTAACTATGGCTACACCTTC.

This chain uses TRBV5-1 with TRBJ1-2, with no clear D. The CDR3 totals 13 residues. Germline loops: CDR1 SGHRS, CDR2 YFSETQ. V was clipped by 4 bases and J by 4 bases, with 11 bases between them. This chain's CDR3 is CASSPGRLYGYTF. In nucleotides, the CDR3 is TGCGCCAGCAGCCCCGGACGGCTCTATGGCTACACCTTC. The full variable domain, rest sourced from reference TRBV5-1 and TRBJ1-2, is KAGVTQTPRYLIKTRGQQVTLSCSPISGHRSVSWYQQTPGQGLQFLFEYFSETQRNKGNFPGRFSGRQFSNSRSEMNVSTLELGDSALYLCASSPGRLYGYTFGSGTRLTVV.

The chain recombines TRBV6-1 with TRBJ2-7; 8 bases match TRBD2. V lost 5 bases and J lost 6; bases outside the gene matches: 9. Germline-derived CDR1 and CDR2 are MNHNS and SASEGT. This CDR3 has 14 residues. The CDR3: CASSTDTRGGEQYF. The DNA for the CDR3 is TGTGCCAGCAGTACAGATACACGGGGGGGCGAGCAGTACTTC.

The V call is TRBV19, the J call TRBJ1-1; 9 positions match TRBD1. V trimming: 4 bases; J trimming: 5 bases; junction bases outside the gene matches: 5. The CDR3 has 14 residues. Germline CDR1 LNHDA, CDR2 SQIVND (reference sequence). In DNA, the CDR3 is TGTGCCAGTAGTACCCGACAGGGGGGGACTGAAGCTTTCTTT. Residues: CASSTRQGGTEAFF.

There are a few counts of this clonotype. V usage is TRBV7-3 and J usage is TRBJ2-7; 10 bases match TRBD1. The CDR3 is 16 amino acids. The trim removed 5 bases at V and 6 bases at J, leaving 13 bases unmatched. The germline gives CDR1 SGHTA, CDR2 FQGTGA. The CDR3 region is CASSTGPGQGMVEQYF. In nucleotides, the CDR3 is TGTGCCAGCAGCACGGGCCCGGGACAGGGGATGGTCGAGCAGTACTTC.

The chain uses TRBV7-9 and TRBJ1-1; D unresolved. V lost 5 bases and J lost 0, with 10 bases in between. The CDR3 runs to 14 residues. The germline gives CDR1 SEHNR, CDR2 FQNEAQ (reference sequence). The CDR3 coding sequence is TGTGCCAGCAGCCCAGTGAGTATGAACACTGAAGCTTTCTTT. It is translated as CASSPVSMNTEAFF.

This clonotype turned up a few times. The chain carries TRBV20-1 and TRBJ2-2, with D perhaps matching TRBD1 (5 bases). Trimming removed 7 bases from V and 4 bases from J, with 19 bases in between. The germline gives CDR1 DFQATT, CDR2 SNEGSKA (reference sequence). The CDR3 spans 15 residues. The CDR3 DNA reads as TGCAGTGTTAGTGGGGCACCTCTGGGCACCGGGGAGCTGTTTTTT. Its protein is CSVSGAPLGTGELFF.

The CDR3 nucleotides read TGTGCCAGCAGCTTACAGGACTCTGGAAACACCATATATTTT. Residues: CASSLQDSGNTIYF. This chain links TRBV6-1 with TRBJ1-3, with D possibly matching TRBD1 (5 bases). This CDR3 is built from 14 residues. Germline V CDR1 and CDR2: MNHNS, SASEGT. The V and J ends lost 6 bases and 0 bases respectively, with 9 bases between them.

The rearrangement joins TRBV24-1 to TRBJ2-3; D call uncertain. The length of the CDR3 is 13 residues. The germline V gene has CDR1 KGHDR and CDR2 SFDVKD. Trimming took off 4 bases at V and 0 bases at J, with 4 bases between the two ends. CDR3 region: CATSEQSTDTQYF. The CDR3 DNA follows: TGTGCCACCAGTGAACAAAGCACAGATACGCAGTATTTT.

The DNA for the CDR3 is TGCAGTGTTTACGGGAGTGGGGCAGATACGCAGTATTTT. Residues: CSVYGSGADTQYF. V gene TRBV20-1 combines with J gene TRBJ2-3; possibly TRBD2 for D (6 bases). The CDR3 has 13 amino acids. In germline, CDR1 is DFQATT, CDR2 SNEGSKA (reference sequence). The V end was cut by 7 bases, the J end by 4 bases, with 15 bases between.

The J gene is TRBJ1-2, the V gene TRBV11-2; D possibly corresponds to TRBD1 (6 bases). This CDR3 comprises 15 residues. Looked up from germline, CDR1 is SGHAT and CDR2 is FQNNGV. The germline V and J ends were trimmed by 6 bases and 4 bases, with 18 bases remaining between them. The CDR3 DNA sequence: TGTGCCAGCAGGAGCACAGGGAAAGGGTTCTATGGCTACACCTTC. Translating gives CASRSTGKGFYGYTF. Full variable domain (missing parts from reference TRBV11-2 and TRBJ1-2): EAGVAQSPRYKIIEKRQSVAFWCNPISGHATLYWYQQILGQGPKLLIQFQNNGVVDDSQLPKDRFSAERLKGVDSTLKIQPAKLEDSAVYLCASRSTGKGFYGYTFGSGTRLTVV.

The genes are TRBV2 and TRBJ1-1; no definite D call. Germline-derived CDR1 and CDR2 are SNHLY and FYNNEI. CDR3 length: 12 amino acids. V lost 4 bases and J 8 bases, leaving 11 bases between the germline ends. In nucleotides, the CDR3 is TGTGCCAGCAGTGGCGCTGGAGGAGAAGCTTTCTTT. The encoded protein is CASSGAGGEAFF.

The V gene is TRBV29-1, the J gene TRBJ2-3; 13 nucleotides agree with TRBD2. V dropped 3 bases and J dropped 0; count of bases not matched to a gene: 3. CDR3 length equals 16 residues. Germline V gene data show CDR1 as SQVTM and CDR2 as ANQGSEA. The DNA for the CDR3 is TGCAGCGTTGAGGGGACTAGCGGGACTAGCACAGATACGCAGTATTTT. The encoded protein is CSVEGTSGTSTDTQYF.

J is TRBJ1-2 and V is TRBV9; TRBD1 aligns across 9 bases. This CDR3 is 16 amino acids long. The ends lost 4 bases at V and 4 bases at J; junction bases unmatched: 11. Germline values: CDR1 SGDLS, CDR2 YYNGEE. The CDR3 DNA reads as TGTGCCAGCAGCTCTTGGGACAGGGAAGGGGTCTATGGCTACACCTTC. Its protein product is CASSSWDREGVYGYTF.

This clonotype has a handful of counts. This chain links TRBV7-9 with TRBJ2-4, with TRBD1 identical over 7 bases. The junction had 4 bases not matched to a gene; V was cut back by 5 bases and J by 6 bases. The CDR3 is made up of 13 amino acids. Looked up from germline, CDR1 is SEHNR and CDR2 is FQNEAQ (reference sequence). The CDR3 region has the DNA TGTGCCAGCAGCCCCAGGGGGTTAAACATTCAGTACTTC. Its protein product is CASSPRGLNIQYF.

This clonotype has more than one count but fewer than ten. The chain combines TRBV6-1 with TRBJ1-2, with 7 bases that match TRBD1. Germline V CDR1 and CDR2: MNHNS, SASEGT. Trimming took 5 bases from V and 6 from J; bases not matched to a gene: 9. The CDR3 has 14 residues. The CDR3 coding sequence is TGTGCCAGCAGTACAGGGGCCTGGGGCAATGGCTACACCTTC. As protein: CASSTGAWGNGYTF.

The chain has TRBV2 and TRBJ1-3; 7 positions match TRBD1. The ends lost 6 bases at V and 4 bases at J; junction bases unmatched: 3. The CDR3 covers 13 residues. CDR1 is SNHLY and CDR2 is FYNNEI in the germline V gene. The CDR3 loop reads CASSADRGNTIYF. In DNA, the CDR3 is TGTGCCAGCAGCGCGGACAGGGGAAACACCATATATTTT.

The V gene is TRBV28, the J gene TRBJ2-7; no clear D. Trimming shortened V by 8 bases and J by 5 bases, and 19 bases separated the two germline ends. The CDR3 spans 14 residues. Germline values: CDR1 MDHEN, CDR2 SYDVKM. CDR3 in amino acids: CASGDGASFHEQYF. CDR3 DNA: TGTGCCAGCGGAGACGGAGCATCTTTCCACGAGCAGTACTTC.

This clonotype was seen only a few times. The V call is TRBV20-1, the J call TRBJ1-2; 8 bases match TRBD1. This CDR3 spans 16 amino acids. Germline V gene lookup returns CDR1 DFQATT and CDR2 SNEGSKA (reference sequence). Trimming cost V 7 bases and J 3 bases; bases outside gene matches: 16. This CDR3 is CSGKPTGRTGHYGYTF. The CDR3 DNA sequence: TGCAGTGGGAAGCCCACGGGCCGGACAGGGCACTATGGCTACACCTTC.

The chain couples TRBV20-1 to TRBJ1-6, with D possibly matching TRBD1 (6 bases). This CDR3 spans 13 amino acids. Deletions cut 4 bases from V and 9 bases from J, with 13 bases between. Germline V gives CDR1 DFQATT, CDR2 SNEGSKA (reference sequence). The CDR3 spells CSAKQGLGSPLHF. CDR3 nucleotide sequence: TGCAGTGCTAAGCAGGGGCTGGGTTCACCCCTCCACTTT.

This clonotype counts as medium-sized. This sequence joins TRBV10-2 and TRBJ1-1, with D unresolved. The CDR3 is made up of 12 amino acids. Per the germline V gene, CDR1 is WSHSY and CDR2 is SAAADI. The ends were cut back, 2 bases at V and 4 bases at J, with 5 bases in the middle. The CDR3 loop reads CASSEAVTEAFF. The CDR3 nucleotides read TGCGCCAGCAGTGAGGCAGTCACTGAAGCTTTCTTT.

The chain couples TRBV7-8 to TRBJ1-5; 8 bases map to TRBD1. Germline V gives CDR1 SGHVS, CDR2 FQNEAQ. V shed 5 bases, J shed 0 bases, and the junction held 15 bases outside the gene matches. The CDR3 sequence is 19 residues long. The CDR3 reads CASSPTSPTGANSNQPQHF. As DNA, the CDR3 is TGTGCCAGCAGCCCCACGTCACCGACAGGGGCAAATAGCAATCAGCCCCAGCATTTT.

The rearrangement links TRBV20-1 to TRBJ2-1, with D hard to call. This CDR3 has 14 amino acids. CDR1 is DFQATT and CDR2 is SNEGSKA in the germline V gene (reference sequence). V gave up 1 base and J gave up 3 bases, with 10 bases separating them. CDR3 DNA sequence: TGCAGTGCTAGAGCCTGGCGATTCTACAATGAGCAGTTCTTC. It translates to CSARAWRFYNEQFF.

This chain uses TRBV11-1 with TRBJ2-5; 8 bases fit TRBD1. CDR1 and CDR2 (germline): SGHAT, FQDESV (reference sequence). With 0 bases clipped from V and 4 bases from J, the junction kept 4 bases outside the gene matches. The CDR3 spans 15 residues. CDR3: CASSLARTGRETQYF. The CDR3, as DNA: TGTGCCAGCAGCTTAGCCCGGACAGGGAGAGAGACCCAGTACTTC.

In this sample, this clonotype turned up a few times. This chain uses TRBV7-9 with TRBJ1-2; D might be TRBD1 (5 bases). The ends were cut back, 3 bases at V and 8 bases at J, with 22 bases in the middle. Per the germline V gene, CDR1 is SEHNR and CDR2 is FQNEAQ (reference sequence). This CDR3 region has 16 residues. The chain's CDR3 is CASSLGGQGLRAGYTF. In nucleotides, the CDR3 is TGTGCCAGCAGCTTGGGGGGTCAGGGACTCCGCGCGGGCTACACCTTC.

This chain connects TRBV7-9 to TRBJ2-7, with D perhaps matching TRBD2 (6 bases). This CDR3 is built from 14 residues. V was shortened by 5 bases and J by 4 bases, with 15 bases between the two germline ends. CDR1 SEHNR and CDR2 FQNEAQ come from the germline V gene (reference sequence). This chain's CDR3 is CASSLGTGSYEQYF. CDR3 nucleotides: TGTGCCAGCAGCCTGGGGACTGGAAGTTACGAGCAGTACTTC. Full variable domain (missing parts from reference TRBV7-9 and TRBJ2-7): DTGVSQNPRHKITKRGQNVTFRCDPISEHNRLYWYRQTLGQGPEFLTYFQNEAQLEKSRLLSDRFSAERPKGSFSTLEIQRTEQGDSAMYLCASSLGTGSYEQYFGPGTRLTVT.

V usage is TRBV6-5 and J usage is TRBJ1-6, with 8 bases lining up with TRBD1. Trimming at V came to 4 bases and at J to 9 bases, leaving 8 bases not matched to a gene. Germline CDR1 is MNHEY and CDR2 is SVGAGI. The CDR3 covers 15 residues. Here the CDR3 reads CASSSPGQGVSPLHF. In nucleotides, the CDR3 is TGTGCCAGCAGTTCGCCTGGACAGGGAGTTTCACCCCTCCACTTT.

The DNA of the CDR3 is TGTGCCAGCAGCTTTGGGCCAAATGAAAAACTGTTTTTT. This gives the protein CASSFGPNEKLFF. The genes are TRBV7-2 and TRBJ1-4; D uncertain. V dropped 3 bases and J dropped 5 bases, with 7 bases sitting between them. The CDR3 covers 13 residues. CDR1 is SGHTA and CDR2 is FQGNSA in the germline V gene.

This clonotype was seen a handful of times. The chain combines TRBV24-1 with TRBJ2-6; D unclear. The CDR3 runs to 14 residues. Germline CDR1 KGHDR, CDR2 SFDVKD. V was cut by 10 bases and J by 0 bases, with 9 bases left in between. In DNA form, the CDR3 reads TGTGCCACTGCCTTGAGCTCTGGGGCCAACGTCCTGACTTTC. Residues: CATALSSGANVLTF.